The 14 T cell receptor beta chains listed next were all sequenced from one sample in a study of low-dose radiotherapy and immunotherapy resistance in tumors. Stated time point: after trial treatment. Described treatment: LDRT plus nivolumab, ipilimumab, low-dose cyclophosphamide and aspirin (RACIN trial). First-strand cDNA used TRAV- and TRBV-specific primers, covering alpha and beta chains. TCRs were put through 15 to 25 PCR cycles of amplification with Phusion. A constant-region primer and the V-primer adapter served as the primer pair. TCRdb analysed the reads with MiXCR anew, one entry per CDR3 protein. The table lists about 80,000 distinct CDR3 sequences, around a sixth of them singletons. Here the sequenced sample was PBMCs, taken after low-dose radiotherapy plus immunotherapy. These receptor sequences come from a male donor with prostate cancer.

This chain uses TRBV19 with TRBJ1-5; TRBD1 matches at 8 bases. Germline V gene data show CDR1 as LNHDA and CDR2 as SQIVND (reference sequence). V dropped 11 bases and J dropped 11; count of bases not matched to a gene: 14. The CDR3 has 13 residues. Here the CDR3 reads CAPPDRGLGAQHF. CDR3 bases: TGTGCCCCCCCAGACAGGGGCCTGGGAGCCCAGCATTTT.

This clonotype was picked up many times. The chain uses TRBV28 and TRBJ2-3; D is unclear. V lost 6 bases and J 8 bases, leaving 9 bases between the germline ends. Germline CDR1 MDHEN, CDR2 SYDVKM. The CDR3 runs 11 residues. The CDR3 nucleotides are TGTGCCAGCAGAGAAATTGGTACGCAGTATTTT. Residues: CASREIGTQYF.

This clonotype was observed at least ten times. The chain is built from TRBV6-6 and TRBJ2-1; the D gene is possibly TRBD1 (6 bases). Germline V gene lookup returns CDR1 MNHNY and CDR2 SVGAGI (reference sequence). The CDR3 sequence is 14 residues long. The V and J ends lost 2 bases and 6 bases respectively, with 11 bases between them. The CDR3 DNA reads TGTGCCAGCAGTTACACACAGGGTTCCAATGAGCAGTTCTTC. It encodes CASSYTQGSNEQFF.

CDR3 loop: CASSFAGTGGTDTQYF. CDR3 DNA: TGTGCCAGCTCATTCGCCGGGACAGGGGGCACAGATACGCAGTATTTT. The chain employs TRBV18 and TRBJ2-3; 10 bases align to TRBD1. V gave up 5 bases and J gave up 1 base; unmatched junction bases: 6. This CDR3 region has 16 residues. From germline, CDR1 is KGHSH and CDR2 LQKENI.

This clonotype was seen at least ten times. The chain employs TRBV5-1 and TRBJ2-1; TRBD2 agrees at 12 bases. CDR3 length equals 16 residues. Per germline, CDR1 SGHRS and CDR2 YFSETQ. Trimming removed 0 bases from V and 7 bases from J; junction bases left unmatched: 5. CDR3 nucleotides: TGCGCCAGCAGCTTGGGTCCTAGCGGGAGGGGAAATGAGCAGTTCTTC. Residues: CASSLGPSGRGNEQFF. The whole variable domain, filled in from reference TRBV5-1 and TRBJ2-1, reads KAGVTQTPRYLIKTRGQQVTLSCSPISGHRSVSWYQQTPGQGLQFLFEYFSETQRNKGNFPGRFSGRQFSNSRSEMNVSTLELGDSALYLCASSLGPSGRGNEQFFGPGTRLTVL.

Comments on this clonotype: This likely reflects a read error, since a far larger clone is one base away. The chain couples TRBV7-2 to TRBJ1-2; no reliable D call. The CDR3 sequence is 13 residues long. From germline, CDR1 is SGHTA and CDR2 FQGNSA. V was trimmed by 9 bases and J by 13 bases, leaving 24 bases between them. The CDR3 DNA sequence: TGTGCCAGGAGTCCCATGGGCTCGGTGACCGGCACCTTC. It yields the protein CARSPMGSVTGTF.

This clonotype was detected many times. The chain carries TRBV4-3 and TRBJ2-1; D might be TRBD2 (5 bases). CDR3 size: 18 residues. V lost 0 bases, J lost 9 bases, and 24 bases lay in between. Germline assignment: CDR1 LGHNA and CDR2 YSLEER. The CDR3 is CASSQDSLGADYSSEQFF. Here the CDR3 DNA reads TGCGCCAGCAGCCAAGATTCGTTGGGTGCCGACTATTCCAGTGAGCAGTTCTTC.

Ten or more counts support this clonotype. The chain employs TRBV6-2 or TRBV6-3 and TRBJ2-7; D remains ambiguous. This CDR3 has 15 amino acids. CDR1 and CDR2 from the germline V gene are MNHEY and SVGEGT. Between the trimmed V and J ends, which lost 4 bases and 2 bases, there was a span of 15 bases. The CDR3 DNA reads TGTGCCAGCAGTTCTTCCATAACCTTGGCCTACGAGCAGTACTTC. It is translated as CASSSSITLAYEQYF.

Many counts were recorded for this clonotype. The genes are TRBV13 and TRBJ2-1, with 8 bases identical to TRBD2. Trimming cost V 2 bases and J 7 bases; bases outside gene matches: 7. The V gene's germline CDR1 is PRHDT and CDR2 FYEKMQ (reference sequence). The CDR3 loop spans 15 amino acids. CDR3 sequence (DNA): TGTGCCAGCAGCTTACGACGGGAGGGATTGAATGAGCAGTTCTTC. This encodes CASSLRREGLNEQFF.

This chain joins TRBV30 and TRBJ1-1, with no clear D. Trimming took 2 bases from V and 1 from J, leaving 29 bases between them. The germline gives CDR1 GTSNPN, CDR2 SVGIG (reference sequence). This CDR3 has 20 amino acids. The CDR3 DNA reads TGTGCCTGGAGTCGGTCCCCTAGAACACGATCTAATGGACCGAACACTGAAGCTTTCTTT. Translation: CAWSRSPRTRSNGPNTEAFF.

This clonotype came up many times. The V gene is TRBV18, the J gene TRBJ2-2, with 10 bases that match TRBD1. Losses at the gene ends were 5 bases for V and 4 bases for J; bases not matched to a gene: 7. Germline assignment: CDR1 KGHSH and CDR2 LQKENI. The CDR3 has 16 residues. This chain's CDR3 is CASSRDRGLTTGELFF. DNA of the CDR3: TGTGCCAGCTCAAGAGACAGGGGGCTGACCACCGGGGAGCTGTTTTTT.

This clonotype appeared many times. The chain carries TRBV6-8 and TRBJ2-6, with 7 bases aligning to TRBD2. From germline, CDR1 is MNHGY and CDR2 SAAAGT. V lost 9 bases, J lost 12 bases, and 8 bases stayed unmatched. The CDR3 is made up of 12 amino acids. As DNA, the CDR3 is TGTGCCAGTGGAAGCGGGGTTGCCGTCCTGACTTTC. Its translation is CASGSGVAVLTF.

This clonotype has at least ten counts. V and J are TRBV27 and TRBJ2-7, with D possibly being TRBD1 (6 bases). Germline lookup yields CDR1 MNHEY and CDR2 SMNVEV (reference sequence). V lost 5 bases to trimming and J lost 0 bases, with 11 bases between them. The CDR3 covers 14 residues. CDR3 residues: CASSRGGSSYEQYF. The CDR3 nucleotides read TGTGCCAGCAGTCGAGGGGGAAGCTCCTACGAGCAGTACTTC.

This clonotype was observed at least ten times. V and J are TRBV29-1 and TRBJ2-2; D is unclear. The V and J ends lost 2 bases and 5 bases respectively, with 6 bases between them. Germline V gene data show CDR1 as SQVTM and CDR2 as ANQGSEA. The CDR3 consists of 12 residues. This CDR3 is CSVESRTGELFF. As DNA, the CDR3 is TGCAGCGTTGAATCCAGGACCGGGGAGCTGTTTTTT.